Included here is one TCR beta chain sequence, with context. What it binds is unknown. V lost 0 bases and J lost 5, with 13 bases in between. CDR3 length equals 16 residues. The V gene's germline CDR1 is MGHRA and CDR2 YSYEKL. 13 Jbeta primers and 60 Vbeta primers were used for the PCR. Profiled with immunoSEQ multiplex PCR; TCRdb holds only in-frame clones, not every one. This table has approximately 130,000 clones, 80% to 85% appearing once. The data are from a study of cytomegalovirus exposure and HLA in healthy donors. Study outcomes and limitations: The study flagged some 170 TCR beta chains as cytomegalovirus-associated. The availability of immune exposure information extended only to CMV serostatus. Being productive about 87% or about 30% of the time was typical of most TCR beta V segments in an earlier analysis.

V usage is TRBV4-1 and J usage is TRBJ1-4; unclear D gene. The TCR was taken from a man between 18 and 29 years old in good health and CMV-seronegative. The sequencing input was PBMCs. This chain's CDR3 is CASSQEGGQRNEKLFF. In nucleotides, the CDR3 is TGCGCCAGCAGCCAAGAAGGCGGCCAGAGAAATGAAAAACTGTTTTTT.